This T cell receptor (beta chain) was documented in a study of blood T cell repertoires in COVID-19. Method: immunoSEQ multiplex PCR; TCRdb's copy keeps in-frame clones and lacks some. The sample yields roughly 190,000 clones, 86% seen once. The germline V and J ends were trimmed by 0 bases and 12 bases, with 14 bases remaining between them. Germline CDR1 LGHDT, CDR2 YNNKEL (reference sequence). The CDR3 has 13 amino acids. Source material: peripheral blood. This sequence joins TRBV3-1 (or the pseudogene TRBV3-2) and TRBJ1-1; D gene unclear. This TCR was sampled from a woman of 80 years or more in a cohort sampled during active or convalescent COVID-19. CDR3: CASSQEVSRNPFF. In DNA form, the CDR3 reads TGTGCCAGCAGCCAAGAGGTGTCCAGGAACCCTTTCTTT.